One sample yielded the 28 T cell receptor beta chains listed below, sequenced in a study of T cells in women clearing cervical HPV infection. Only in-frame clones appear in the TCRdb table, and some are missing; sequencing was by immunoSEQ multiplex PCR. Its table records 25,000 or so clones. Sequenced material: blood buffy coat. These receptors were taken from a woman aged 18 to 69 with a cervical HPV16 infection that either progressed to CIN3+ or cleared (not recorded which).

Note on this clone: The CDR3 end lies 3 residues beyond the end of the read and is filled in from the germline J gene. V is TRBV5-1 and J is TRBJ1-2, with 7 bases fitting TRBD1. The J segment lost 4 bases and the V segment lost 4 bases, leaving 10 bases of the junction unmatched. The length of the CDR3 is 15 residues. Germline V CDR1 and CDR2: SGHRS, YFSETQ. CDR3 bases read: TGCGCCAGCAGCCCCCCACAGGGGACCGGCTATGGC. It codes for CASSPPQGTGYG. The full-length CDR3 reads as CASSPPQGTGYGYTF.

Concerning this clone: The read terminates 3 residues ahead of where the CDR3 ends, so the germline J gene completes it. The rearrangement links TRBV9 to TRBJ2-3; 8 nucleotides line up with TRBD2. The V gene end was trimmed by 1 base and the J gene end by 6 bases; junction bases not matched to a gene: 4. In germline, CDR1 is SGDLS, CDR2 YYNGEE. The CDR3 sequence is 14 residues long. CDR3 sequence reads: CASSVTSGKDTQYF. The CDR3 DNA, read in part, is TGTGCCAGCAGCGTAACTAGCGGTAAGGATACG.

Points on this clone: The CDR3 end falls 3 residues outside the read, so it is completed with the germline J gene. The chain joins TRBV12-3 or TRBV12-4 to TRBJ2-2, with 8 nucleotides matching TRBD2. V dropped 0 bases and J dropped 0; count of bases not matched to a gene: 3. This CDR3 region has 17 residues. The part of the CDR3 DNA that was read is TGTGCCAGCAGTTTAGCGAGTAGCGGGGCGAACACCGGGGAG. It is translated as CASSLASSGANTGE. The whole CDR3 reads CASSLASSGANTGELFF.

In regard to this clone: The read halts 3 residues ahead of the CDR3 end, with the missing end drawn from the germline J gene. The rearrangement uses TRBV6-4 and TRBJ2-5; 14 bases are a match to TRBD2. J lost 3 bases, V lost 6 bases, and 6 bases had no gene match. This CDR3 is built from 16 residues. Germline CDR1 is MRHNA and CDR2 is SNTAGT. The sequenced part of the CDR3 DNA is TGTGCCAGCAGCCCCGGGACTAGCGGGGGAAAAGAGACC. It encodes CASSPGTSGGKET. The whole CDR3 protein reads CASSPGTSGGKETQYF.

Comments on this clone: The sequenced fragment ends 3 residues before the CDR3 boundary, so the rest is inferred from the germline J gene. This sequence joins TRBV5-1 and TRBJ2-5, with 11 bases matching TRBD2. This CDR3 comprises 18 residues. The germline CDR1 and CDR2 sequences are SGHRS and YFSETQ. With V trimmed by 0 bases and J by 0 bases, 7 bases remained unmatched. The sequenced part of the CDR3 DNA is TGCGCCAGCAGCTTGGGGCTAGCGGGGGGAAAGTACCAAGAGACC. This codes for CASSLGLAGGKYQET. The whole CDR3 sequence reads CASSLGLAGGKYQETQYF.

As regards this clone: The DNA ends 3 residues before the CDR3 does, and the rest of the CDR3 is filled in from the germline J gene. The chain recombines TRBV2 with TRBJ2-5; either TRBD1 or TRBD2 may supply D (5 bases each). Germline CDR1 is SNHLY and CDR2 is FYNNEI. CDR3 length: 13 residues. The germline V and J ends were trimmed by 10 bases and 1 base, with 13 bases remaining between them. CDR3 DNA, as far as it was read: TGTGCCACCCTGAGGGGAAGCCAAGAGACC. It yields the protein CATLRGSQET. The full CDR3 protein is CATLRGSQETQYF.

As for this clone: The read terminates 3 residues before the CDR3 end, so the remaining end is supplied by the germline J gene. The chain couples TRBV13 to TRBJ2-6, with 9 bases aligning to TRBD1. The V gene end was trimmed by 5 bases and the J gene end by 4 bases; junction bases not matched to a gene: 15. This CDR3 is built from 19 residues. Germline CDR1 reads PRHDT; CDR2 reads FYEKMQ (reference sequence). The sequenced part of the CDR3 DNA is TGTGCCAGCAGCAGAGAGGGCCGGACAGGGGAGGCCGGGGCCAACGTC. As protein: CASSREGRTGEAGANV. Given in full, the CDR3 is CASSREGRTGEAGANVLTF.

The chain's CDR3 is CASSSKRGGLAGEGFYNEQFF. CDR3 DNA (partial): TGTGCCAGCAGCTCGAAGAGGGGAGGACTAGCGGGAGAAGGTTTCTACAATGAG. The genes are TRBV7-1 and TRBJ2-1; 13 nucleotides align to TRBD2. The CDR3 extends 3 residues past the end of the read, so its final part is completed from the germline J gene. TRBV7-1 is an ORF, and what it does is uncertain. J gave up 3 bases and V 3 bases, and 17 bases lay outside the gene matches. The CDR3 runs 21 residues.

To note about this clone: The read is 3 residues too short to cover the CDR3 end, so that end is filled in from the germline J gene. V gene TRBV5-4 combines with J gene TRBJ2-3, with 12 bases identical to TRBD2. Germline assignment: CDR1 SGHNT and CDR2 YYREEE (reference sequence). The CDR3 extends over 14 amino acids. Trimming cost V 3 bases and J 5 bases; bases outside gene matches: 1. The CDR3 loop is CASSWGLAGDTQYF. CDR3 DNA, as far as it was read: TGTGCCAGCAGCTGGGGACTAGCGGGAGATACG.

As regards this clone: The read ends 3 residues shy of where the CDR3 ends; the end is completed using the germline J gene. This chain links TRBV2 with TRBJ1-2; perhaps TRBD1 as D (5 bases). V gave up 6 bases and J gave up 6 bases, with 8 bases separating them. The CDR3 is 11 amino acids. The V gene's germline CDR1 is SNHLY and CDR2 FYNNEI. CDR3: CASRRGDGYTF. The DNA read from the CDR3 is TGTGCCAGCAGACGGGGGGATGGC.

A word on this clone: The sequence runs out 3 residues before the end of the CDR3; the remainder is reconstructed from the germline J gene. This chain connects TRBV7-3 to TRBJ2-3; possibly TRBD1 for D (7 bases). From germline, CDR1 is SGHTA and CDR2 FQGTGA. The CDR3 is made up of 13 amino acids. The V end lost 8 bases, the J end lost 7 bases, and 16 bases lay between the germline ends. The sequenced part of the CDR3 DNA is TGTGCCAGCTCTCAGGGGGAGGTGCATACG. Its translation is CASSQGEVHT. The full CDR3 is CASSQGEVHTQYF.

For this clone: The observed sequence ends 3 residues before the CDR3 terminus, with the missing tail filled in from the germline J gene. The chain links TRBV25-1 to TRBJ2-2, with D unclear. This CDR3 region has 14 residues. Per the germline V gene, CDR1 is MGHDK and CDR2 is SYGVNS. V was pared by 6 bases and J by 1 base, with 9 bases between. The CDR3 bases that were read are TGTGCCAGCAGGTTGGCAGGGAACACCGGGGAG. Its translation is CASRLAGNTGE. The whole CDR3 region reads CASRLAGNTGELFF.

Comment on this clone: The read halts 3 residues ahead of the CDR3 end, with the missing end drawn from the germline J gene. This chain uses TRBV7-8 with TRBJ2-3; D is perhaps TRBD2 (5 bases). CDR1 SGHVS and CDR2 FQNEAQ come from the germline V gene. The CDR3 consists of 14 residues. V lost 5 bases and J 6 bases, leaving 15 bases between the germline ends. CDR3 region: CASSAWLRVDTQYF. The sequenced CDR3 bases are TGTGCCAGCAGCGCATGGCTGAGGGTGGATACG.

With regard to this clone: The read falls 3 residues short of the CDR3 end, and the missing part is taken from the germline J gene. The genes are TRBV5-1 and TRBJ2-3; 7 bases fit TRBD1. The CDR3 is 15 residues long. Germline V gene data show CDR1 as SGHRS and CDR2 as YFSETQ. J gave up 2 bases and V 5 bases, and 8 bases lay outside the gene matches. The CDR3 loop reads CASRTRDSITDTQYF. The sequenced part of the CDR3 DNA is TGCGCCAGCAGAACTCGGGACAGTATCACAGATACG.

Comment on this clone: The missing CDR3 end, 3 residues past where the read stops, is filled in from the germline J gene. The chain is built from TRBV6-2 or TRBV6-3 and TRBJ1-2; 7 nucleotides line up with TRBD1. J was trimmed by 5 bases and V by 4 bases; bases with no gene match: 13. This CDR3 is 16 amino acids long. The V gene's germline CDR1 is MNHEY and CDR2 SVGEGT. Incomplete CDR3 DNA: TGTGCCAGCAGTTCCATACCCTCGACAGGGATATATGGC. This translates into CASSSIPSTGIYG. The full CDR3 reads CASSSIPSTGIYGYTF.

Points on this clone: The CDR3 end falls 3 residues outside the read, so it is completed with the germline J gene. V gene TRBV19 combines with J gene TRBJ2-3; 8 nucleotides match TRBD2. This CDR3 contains 17 residues. With 7 bases clipped from V and 1 base from J, the junction kept 13 bases outside the gene matches. Germline V lookup: CDR1 LNHDA, CDR2 SQIVND (reference sequence). The CDR3 DNA, read in part, is TGTGCCAGTACCAAAACGGACACTAGCGGTGGCACAGATACG. It codes for CASTKTDTSGGTDT. The full CDR3 protein reads CASTKTDTSGGTDTQYF.

As concerns this clone: The CDR3 end falls 3 residues outside the read, so it is completed with the germline J gene. The chain carries TRBV5-1 and TRBJ1-6; perhaps TRBD1 as D (5 bases). Looked up from germline, CDR1 is SGHRS and CDR2 is YFSETQ. Trimming pared 4 bases from V and 8 bases from J, leaving 10 bases between. This CDR3 contains 13 residues. The CDR3: CASSPGGDSPLHF. Partial CDR3 DNA: TGCGCCAGCAGCCCTGGGGGGGATTCACCC.

Of note for this clone: The read comes to an end 3 residues before the CDR3 does, leaving the germline J gene to fill in the end. This chain links TRBV5-1 with TRBJ2-3; 7 bases fit TRBD2. V shed 4 bases, J shed 1 base, and the junction held 6 bases outside the gene matches. Germline CDR1 and CDR2: SGHRS and YFSETQ. The CDR3 contains 15 residues. The DNA read from the CDR3 is TGCGCCAGCAGCCAAACTAGCGCCCGCACAGATACG. This translates into CASSQTSARTDT. The complete CDR3 reads CASSQTSARTDTQYF.

Comments on this clone: With the read ending 3 residues before the CDR3 end, the germline J gene is used to fill in that end. V usage is TRBV30 and J usage is TRBJ2-2, with a tentative D call TRBD1 (7 bases). Trimming left V 1 base short and J 8 bases short, with 11 bases between. CDR3 size: 13 residues. Per germline, CDR1 GTSNPN and CDR2 SVGIG (reference sequence). CDR3 bases read: TGTGCCTGGAGTGCAGGGGGAGGTGGGGAG. It codes for CAWSAGGGGE. The entire CDR3 protein is CAWSAGGGGELFF.

Turning to this clone: The read halts 3 residues ahead of the CDR3 end, with the missing end drawn from the germline J gene. The chain carries TRBV5-4 and TRBJ2-7, with 7 bases matching TRBD1. Germline CDR1 SGHNT, CDR2 YYREEE (reference sequence). Trimming took 4 bases from V and 0 from J; bases not matched to a gene: 7. CDR3 length: 15 residues. The CDR3 bases that were read are TGTGCCAGCAGCCTTCCAGGGGACAGCTCCTACGAG. Protein sequence: CASSLPGDSSYE. The full CDR3 sequence reads CASSLPGDSSYEQYF.

Points on this clone: The germline gene is not matched at one end of the junction; a read error may be the cause. The CDR3 goes on 3 residues after the read ends, and that part is filled in from the germline J gene. This chain joins TRBV4-2 and TRBJ1-2; TRBD1 aligns across 11 bases. The CDR3 consists of 14 residues. Germline CDR1 and CDR2: LGHNA and YNFKEQ. CDR3: CASSQGQGASGYTF. The sequenced part of the CDR3 DNA is TGCGCCAGCAGCCAAGGACAGGGGGCGAGTGGC.

Worth noting for this clone: The read falls 3 residues short of the CDR3 end, and the missing part is taken from the germline J gene. The chain recombines TRBV20-1 with TRBJ1-1; the match to TRBD1 covers 7 bases. Losses at the gene ends were 3 bases for V and 0 bases for J; bases not matched to a gene: 7. CDR1 and CDR2 (germline): DFQATT, SNEGSKA (reference sequence). The CDR3 runs to 15 residues. CDR3 bases read: TGCAGTGCTAGGAGAGGGGGCAGAATGAACACTGAA. It yields the protein CSARRGGRMNTE. The complete CDR3 sequence is CSARRGGRMNTEAFF.

A remark on this clone: The CDR3 is cut off 3 residues early in the read; its end comes from the germline J gene. The rearrangement joins TRBV4-1 to TRBJ2-1, with D unclear. Per the germline V gene, CDR1 is MGHRA and CDR2 is YSYEKL. The CDR3 runs 16 residues. With 2 bases removed from V and 0 bases from J, the gap between germline ends came to 11 bases. The chain's CDR3 is CASSQLDMISYNEQFF. Incomplete CDR3 DNA: TGCGCCAGCAGCCAACTTGACATGATCTCCTACAATGAG.

CDR3 bases read: TGCAGCGCGGGTGACGGACGGCAAGGGGTAGGC. This encodes CSAGDGRQGVG. The entire CDR3 reads CSAGDGRQGVGYTF. V and J are TRBV29-1 and TRBJ1-2; D might be TRBD1 (5 bases). The CDR3 extends 3 residues past the end of the read, so its final part is completed from the germline J gene. CDR1 is SQVTM and CDR2 is ANQGSEA in the germline V gene. This CDR3 contains 14 residues.

Worth noting for this clone: The read halts 3 residues ahead of the CDR3 end, with the missing end drawn from the germline J gene. The chain uses TRBV7-8 and TRBJ1-2; D is perhaps TRBD1 (6 bases). The germline V gene has CDR1 SGHVS and CDR2 FQNEAQ. The length of the CDR3 is 16 residues. The germline V and J ends were trimmed by 4 bases and 0 bases, with 15 bases remaining between them. The covered CDR3 bases are TGTGCCAGCAGCTCCTGGAACAGGGAAACTAACTATGGC. As protein: CASSSWNRETNYG. The whole CDR3 reads CASSSWNRETNYGYTF.

Points on this clone: Coverage ceases 3 residues before the CDR3 finishes, and the germline J gene fills in the end. This chain connects TRBV5-1 to TRBJ1-6; TRBD1 matches 12 bases. This CDR3 spans 16 amino acids. With 2 bases clipped from V and 9 bases from J, the junction kept 6 bases outside the gene matches. Germline V CDR1 and CDR2: SGHRS, YFSETQ. CDR3 DNA (partial): TGCGCCAGCAGCTTTTCGGGACAGGGGGCTACTTCACCC. This gives the protein CASSFSGQGATSP. The whole CDR3 protein reads CASSFSGQGATSPLHF.

A note on this clone: The read terminates 3 residues ahead of where the CDR3 ends, so the germline J gene completes it. J is TRBJ2-7 and V is TRBV7-9; tentatively, D is TRBD1 (6 bases). This CDR3 has 15 residues. Trimming shortened V by 5 bases and J by 3 bases, and 17 bases separated the two germline ends. Germline V gives CDR1 SEHNR, CDR2 FQNEAQ (reference sequence). CDR3 DNA, as far as it was read: TGTGCCAGCAGCCCCGGGACATATTCCCTCTACGAG. It encodes CASSPGTYSLYE. The CDR3 in full is CASSPGTYSLYEQYF.

As regards this clone: Read sequence stops 3 residues before the CDR3 end, and the germline J gene provides the missing end. The chain joins TRBV20-1 to TRBJ1-2; 8 nucleotides agree with TRBD1. Trimming cost V 5 bases and J 1 base; bases outside gene matches: 0. The CDR3 is 12 amino acids. Germline-derived CDR1 and CDR2 are DFQATT and SNEGSKA (reference sequence). CDR3: CSAGQGNYGYTF. CDR3 bases read: TGCAGTGCTGGACAGGGTAACTATGGC.